What follows is one TCR beta chain and its context. Other nucleotide sequences in the sample specify the same CDR3. These data belong to a study of cytomegalovirus exposure and HLA in healthy donors. The germline CDR1 and CDR2 sequences are SGHRS and YFSETQ. V lost 2 bases to trimming and J lost 0 bases, with 6 bases between them. This CDR3 is built from 15 residues. 13 Jbeta primers and 60 Vbeta primers were used for the PCR. Assay used: immunoSEQ multiplex PCR; TCRdb lists only in-frame clones, some missing. The sample consists of 100,000 or so clones, roughly 69% of them appearing once. J is TRBJ1-6 and V is TRBV5-1, with unresolved D. The specimen sequenced was PBMCs. This sequence was found in a man aged 50 or older in good health and CMV-seropositive. CDR3 coding DNA: TGCGCCAGCAGCTTAGATAGCTCCTATAATTCACCCCTCCACTTT. The encoded protein is CASSLDSSYNSPLHF.